This entry lists 27 T cell receptor beta chains sequenced from one sample in a study of T cell responses to AZD1222 COVID-19 vaccine. Method: immunoSEQ multiplex PCR; TCRdb's copy keeps in-frame clones and lacks some. Among some 58,000 clones, 80% were seen once, and the ten largest hold around 5%. The material sequenced was peripheral blood, taken 28 days after the second AZD1222 dose. The origin of the receptors is an adult who received the AZD1222 COVID-19 vaccine.

CDR3 loop: CATRRQGRGTTEAFF. CDR3 in DNA: TGTGCCACCCGTCGGCAGGGCAGGGGTACCACTGAAGCTTTCTTT. V and J are TRBV19 and TRBJ1-1, with D perhaps TRBD1 (6 bases). Germline V gene data show CDR1 as LNHDA and CDR2 as SQIVND (reference sequence). The CDR3 consists of 15 residues. V lost 10 bases to trimming and J lost 4 bases, with 22 bases between them. Filled out from reference TRBV19 and TRBJ1-1, the complete variable domain reads DGGITQSPKYLFRKEGQNVTLSCEQNLNHDAMYWYRQDPGQGLRLIYYSQIVNDFQKGDIAEGYSVSREKKESFPLTVTSAQKNPTAFYLCATRRQGRGTTEAFFGQGTRLTVV.

The chain recombines TRBV2 with TRBJ1-1, with D possibly TRBD1 on 6 matching bases. Germline V gene data show CDR1 as SNHLY and CDR2 as FYNNEI. V lost 7 bases to trimming and J lost 7 bases, with 19 bases between them. This CDR3 has 14 residues. CDR3 DNA: TGTGCCAGCAAGGGTGAGGGGGATGGGGGTGAAGCTTTCTTT. Its protein is CASKGEGDGGEAFF. The entire variable domain, with the rest obtained from reference TRBV2 and TRBJ1-1, is as follows: EPEVTQTPSHQVTQMGQEVILRCVPISNHLYFYWYRQILGQKVEFLVSFYNNEISEKSEIFDDQFSVERPDGSNFTLKIRSTKLEDSAMYFCASKGEGDGGEAFFGQGTRLTVV.

This clone was observed a few times. The CDR3 sequence: CSGTTGQSHNEQFF. CDR3 nucleotide sequence: TGCAGCGGAACGACGGGTCAGTCCCACAATGAGCAGTTCTTC. The chain carries TRBV29-1 and TRBJ2-1; D gene ambiguous. The CDR3 consists of 14 residues. V was pared by 7 bases and J by 5 bases, with 18 bases between. CDR1 is SQVTM, CDR2 ANQGSEA, per germline.

The sample holds one count of this clone. The chain carries TRBV5-1 and TRBJ1-1; D is perhaps TRBD1 (5 bases). In germline, CDR1 is SGHRS, CDR2 YFSETQ. This CDR3 is built from 16 residues. V shed 1 base and J shed 0 bases, with 13 bases lying between them. The CDR3, as DNA: TGCGCCAGCAGCTTGCCCCTGGGGGGGATGAACACTGAAGCTTTCTTT. Encoded protein: CASSLPLGGMNTEAFF.

V and J are TRBV9 and TRBJ2-2; 9 nucleotides agree with TRBD2. Trimming took 3 bases from V and 5 from J; bases not matched to a gene: 5. The CDR3 extends over 15 amino acids. Germline V gene sequence: CDR1 SGDLS, CDR2 YYNGEE. The CDR3 here is CASSGSGRFTGELFF. Here the CDR3 DNA reads TGTGCCAGCAGCGGTAGCGGGAGATTTACCGGGGAGCTGTTTTTT.

The rearrangement joins TRBV11-2 to TRBJ1-6; D uncertain. This CDR3 is 16 amino acids long. Germline V lookup: CDR1 SGHAT, CDR2 FQNNGV. The V gene lost 7 bases and the J gene lost 4 bases, with 17 bases spanning the gap. CDR3 protein: CASTKDRGGYNSPLHF. CDR3 DNA sequence: TGTGCCAGCACCAAAGACCGAGGCGGGTATAATTCACCCCTCCACTTT.

The chain links TRBV11-2 to TRBJ1-1; tentatively, D is TRBD1 (6 bases). The CDR3 contains 15 residues. CDR1 and CDR2 from the germline V gene are SGHAT and FQNNGV. Trimming pared 8 bases from V and 0 bases from J, leaving 16 bases between. CDR3 in amino acids: CASSLGGVLNTEAFF. The CDR3 region has the DNA TGTGCCAGCTCTTTAGGGGGAGTTTTGAACACTGAAGCTTTCTTT.

Turning to this clone: An end of the junction does not agree with germline; a read error may underlie this. CDR3 sequence (DNA): TGCGCCAGCAGTGAGCCGGGATCCTTCAATGAGCAGTTCTTC. Translating gives CASSEPGSFNEQFF. This chain uses TRBV10-1 with TRBJ2-1, with a weak D call TRBD2 (5 bases). The CDR3 loop spans 14 amino acids. The germline CDR1 and CDR2 sequences are WNHNN and SYGVQD (reference sequence).

V and J are TRBV28 and TRBJ1-5; no definite D call. V lost 6 bases, J lost 5 bases, and 17 bases lay in between. The CDR3 covers 15 residues. CDR1 and CDR2 from the germline V gene are MDHEN and SYDVKM. The CDR3 DNA sequence: TGTGCCAGCAGGCCCGCGGGTAGCCGCCATCAGCCCCAGCATTTT. Translating gives CASRPAGSRHQPQHF.

The rearrangement links TRBV7-9 to TRBJ1-1; the D gene is possibly TRBD1 (5 bases). The V end lost 6 bases, the J end lost 0 bases, and 17 bases lay between the germline ends. This CDR3 region has 16 residues. The germline gives CDR1 SEHNR, CDR2 FQNEAQ (reference sequence). CDR3 sequence reads: CASSPQGVRVNTEAFF. For the CDR3, the DNA is TGTGCCAGCAGTCCCCAGGGAGTTAGGGTGAACACTGAAGCTTTCTTT.

The CDR3 sequence is CASSSVPGPTNTGELFF. For the CDR3, the DNA is TGTGCCAGCAGCTCCGTACCCGGACCGACGAACACCGGGGAGCTGTTTTTT. The chain recombines TRBV5-8 with TRBJ2-2; D is uncertain. The CDR3 is made up of 17 amino acids. Germline V gene sequence: CDR1 SGHTS, CDR2 YDEGEE. V was pared by 3 bases and J by 0 bases, with 15 bases between. The complete variable domain, with remaining parts taken from reference TRBV5-8 and TRBJ2-2, reads EAGVTQSPTHLIKTRGQQATLRCSPISGHTSVYWYQQALGLGLQFLLWYDEGEERNRGNFPPRFSGRQFPNYSSELNVNALELEDSALYLCASSSVPGPTNTGELFFGEGSRLTVL.

The chain carries TRBV28 and TRBJ1-5; D is uncertain. The V gene's germline CDR1 is MDHEN and CDR2 SYDVKM. Trimming pared 4 bases from V and 11 bases from J, leaving 12 bases between. The CDR3 consists of 12 residues. The CDR3, as DNA: TGTGCCAGCAGTTCTCCCGTCCTGGCCCAGCATTTT. Its translation is CASSSPVLAQHF.

The V call is TRBV30, the J call TRBJ1-6, with 7 bases that match TRBD1. V lost 2 bases, J lost 0 bases, and 7 bases stayed unmatched. The length of the CDR3 is 17 residues. Germline V lookup: CDR1 GTSNPN, CDR2 SVGIG (reference sequence). The CDR3 reads CAWSKPGQSSYNSPLHF. The DNA of the CDR3 is TGTGCCTGGAGTAAACCGGGACAGAGCTCCTATAATTCACCCCTCCACTTT.

The chain employs TRBV5-4 and TRBJ1-3; a possible D gene is TRBD1 (5 bases). Germline loops: CDR1 SGHNT, CDR2 YYREEE (reference sequence). The CDR3 covers 15 residues. V was clipped by 0 bases and J by 1 base, with 8 bases between them. CDR3 in DNA: TGTGCCAGCAGCTTGGGGGGGAAATCTGGAAACACCATATATTTT. As protein: CASSLGGKSGNTIYF.

This chain connects TRBV9 to TRBJ1-2, with D possibly matching TRBD1 (5 bases). The V end was cut by 0 bases, the J end by 4 bases, with 7 bases between. This CDR3 contains 13 residues. CDR1 is SGDLS, CDR2 YYNGEE, per germline. CDR3 in amino acids: CASSVGGGYGYTF. The CDR3 DNA sequence: TGTGCCAGCAGCGTAGGGGGCGGCTATGGCTACACCTTC. Filled out from reference TRBV9 and TRBJ1-2, the complete variable domain reads DSGVTQTPKHLITATGQRVTLRCSPRSGDLSVYWYQQSLDQGLQFLIQYYNGEERAKGNILERFSAQQFPDLHSELNLSSLELGDSALYFCASSVGGGYGYTFGSGTRLTVV.

The rearrangement links TRBV7-8 to TRBJ2-7; a weak D match, TRBD1 (5 bases). With 5 bases removed from V and 3 bases from J, the gap between germline ends came to 14 bases. The CDR3 extends over 14 amino acids. Germline V CDR1 and CDR2: SGHVS, FQNEAQ. Here the CDR3 DNA reads TGTGCCAGCAGCCTAAGACAGCCCTTCTACGAGCAGTACTTC. Encoded protein: CASSLRQPFYEQYF.

The rearrangement joins TRBV7-2 to TRBJ1-4, with D possibly being TRBD1 (5 bases). Germline CDR1 is SGHTA and CDR2 is FQGNSA. The V end lost 1 base, the J end lost 8 bases, and 8 bases lay between the germline ends. This CDR3 region has 13 residues. The CDR3 region is CASSLVGTEKLFF. The CDR3 DNA reads TGTGCCAGCAGCTTAGTTGGGACGGAAAAACTGTTTTTT.

The chain carries TRBV10-3 and TRBJ1-1; D gene uncertain. V dropped 6 bases and J dropped 1 base, with 9 bases sitting between them. Germline-derived CDR1 and CDR2 are ENHRY and SYGVKD. The CDR3 extends over 13 amino acids. The CDR3 loop reads CAISPTGNTEAFF. The CDR3 DNA is TGTGCCATCAGCCCGACGGGGAACACTGAAGCTTTCTTT.

The genes are TRBV2 and TRBJ1-2; a weak D match, TRBD1 (5 bases). The CDR3 length is 12 residues. V lost 7 bases and J 5 bases, leaving 11 bases between the germline ends. Germline CDR1 and CDR2: SNHLY and FYNNEI. The CDR3 reads CASTGNGYGYTF. The CDR3, as DNA: TGTGCCAGCACAGGGAATGGATATGGCTACACCTTC.

This clone was counted once. The chain is built from TRBV11-2 and TRBJ1-1; D might be TRBD1 (5 bases). The CDR3 is made up of 15 amino acids. Germline lookup yields CDR1 SGHAT and CDR2 FQNNGV. V was shortened by 1 base and J by 3 bases, with 12 bases between the two germline ends. CDR3 nucleotide sequence: TGTGCCAGCAGCTTAGTGATCGGGGCGGACACTGAAGCTTTCTTT. Encoded protein: CASSLVIGADTEAFF.

The V and J genes are TRBV6-5 and TRBJ2-3; TRBD2 agrees at 9 bases. V gave up 5 bases and J gave up 4 bases; unmatched junction bases: 4. The CDR3 consists of 14 residues. The germline gives CDR1 MNHEY, CDR2 SVGAGI. The CDR3 nucleotides are TGTGCCAGCAGTCTAGCGGGGTTATCAGATACGCAGTATTTT. Translating gives CASSLAGLSDTQYF.

J is TRBJ1-6 and V is TRBV5-1, with TRBD1 as a possible D gene (6 bases). Germline CDR1 is SGHRS and CDR2 is YFSETQ. Trimming removed 4 bases from V and 0 bases from J, with 11 bases in between. The CDR3 is 16 amino acids. This CDR3 reads CASSGTGSSYNSPLHF. The CDR3, as DNA: TGCGCCAGCAGCGGAACAGGGAGCTCCTATAATTCACCCCTCCACTTT.

This clone was found a few times. The rearrangement joins TRBV30 to TRBJ1-2; a weak D match, TRBD1 (5 bases). CDR3 length: 13 amino acids. V shed 4 bases and J shed 6 bases, with 15 bases lying between them. Germline V gene sequence: CDR1 GTSNPN, CDR2 SVGIG (reference sequence). The DNA of the CDR3 is TGTGCCTGGAATTCCCTGCAGGGACATGGCTACACCTTC. This encodes CAWNSLQGHGYTF.

The chain joins TRBV9 to TRBJ2-5; 7 bases align to TRBD2. CDR1 is SGDLS and CDR2 is YYNGEE in the germline V gene. This CDR3 has 16 residues. V lost 0 bases, J lost 1 base, and 6 bases stayed unmatched. CDR3 sequence: CASSVDGGGLQETQYF. The CDR3 DNA reads TGTGCCAGCAGCGTAGATGGGGGGGGACTCCAAGAGACCCAGTACTTC. Supplemented by reference TRBV9 and TRBJ2-5, the full variable domain reads DSGVTQTPKHLITATGQRVTLRCSPRSGDLSVYWYQQSLDQGLQFLIQYYNGEERAKGNILERFSAQQFPDLHSELNLSSLELGDSALYFCASSVDGGGLQETQYFGPGTRLLVL.

The chain has TRBV3-1 (or the pseudogene TRBV3-2) and TRBJ1-4; TRBD1 might be the D (5 bases). The CDR3 has 14 amino acids. Germline V gives CDR1 LGHDT, CDR2 YNNKEL (reference sequence). With 3 bases removed from V and 5 bases from J, the gap between germline ends came to 10 bases. CDR3 amino acids: CASSQGRVNEKLFF. As DNA, the CDR3 is TGTGCCAGCAGCCAGGGGCGCGTAAATGAAAAACTGTTTTTT.

The V call is TRBV11-2, the J call TRBJ2-7; D not resolved. Trimming stripped 4 bases from V and 5 bases from J, with 12 bases between. Germline CDR1 and CDR2: SGHAT and FQNNGV. The CDR3 has 13 amino acids. CDR3 nucleotides: TGTGCCAGCAGCTCCCGGGCCGGAGACGAGCAGTACTTC. It is translated as CASSSRAGDEQYF.

CDR3 DNA: TGTGCCAGCAGTTTCAACTATGGCTACACCTTC. Translating gives CASSFNYGYTF. The gene calls are TRBV12-3 or TRBV12-4 and TRBJ1-2; no definite D call. This CDR3 comprises 11 residues. Trimming took 3 bases from V and 2 from J, leaving 1 base between them.